These 18 T cell receptor beta chains originate from one sample sequenced in a study of T cells after posttransplantation cyclophosphamide. Data came from immunoSEQ multiplex PCR; TCRdb stores just in-frame clones and leaves some out. Here the sample spans 45,000 to 65,000 clones, around 83% being singletons. Input material: PBMCs. All receptors derive from a man aged 25 to 40 with a blood cancer, CMV-positive, and with a related stem cell donor.

J is TRBJ2-7 and V is TRBV6-6, with 12 bases fitting TRBD2. The trim removed 6 bases at V and 11 bases at J, leaving 5 bases unmatched. Germline V gene lookup returns CDR1 MNHNY and CDR2 SVGAGI (reference sequence). This CDR3 is 12 amino acids long. The CDR3 spells CASSPLAGGEYF. The DNA for the CDR3 is TGTGCCAGCAGCCCACTAGCGGGAGGCGAGTACTTC.

The chain carries TRBV7-6 and TRBJ1-1; tentatively, D is TRBD1 (5 bases). This CDR3 is 17 amino acids long. Trimming stripped 3 bases from V and 1 base from J, with 18 bases between. Germline loops: CDR1 SGHVS, CDR2 FNYEAQ. Here the CDR3 reads CASSFGPVQGGNTEAFF. CDR3 DNA sequence: TGTGCCAGCAGCTTCGGTCCGGTGCAGGGAGGGAACACTGAAGCTTTCTTT.

This chain joins TRBV19 and TRBJ1-1; possibly TRBD1 for D (5 bases). Per germline, CDR1 LNHDA and CDR2 SQIVND (reference sequence). The CDR3 runs 15 residues. V lost 3 bases, J lost 2 bases, and 13 bases lay in between. In DNA, the CDR3 is TGTGCCAGTAGTATCAGATCTACAGGAAACACTGAAGCTTTCTTT. This sequence encodes CASSIRSTGNTEAFF.

The chain couples TRBV30 to TRBJ2-1; TRBD2 matches 8 bases. Trimming at V came to 5 bases and at J to 0 bases, leaving 6 bases not matched to a gene. This CDR3 is 15 amino acids long. The germline V gene has CDR1 GTSNPN and CDR2 SVGIG (reference sequence). In DNA form, the CDR3 reads TGTGCCTGGTACCGCGGGAGGAACTCCTACAATGAGCAGTTCTTC. This codes for CAWYRGRNSYNEQFF. Supplemented by reference TRBV30 and TRBJ2-1, the full variable domain reads SQTIHQWPATLVQPVGSPLSLECTVEGTSNPNLYWYRQAAGRGLQLLFYSVGIGQISSEVPQNLSASRPQDRQFILSSKKLLLSDSGFYLCAWYRGRNSYNEQFFGPGTRLTVL.

This chain links TRBV5-1 with TRBJ1-4; D call uncertain. CDR1 and CDR2 (germline): SGHRS, YFSETQ. V lost 0 bases to trimming and J lost 7 bases, with 13 bases between them. This CDR3 region has 15 residues. The CDR3 bases are TGCGCCAGCAGCTTGGACGGGAATCGGGGTGAAAAACTGTTTTTT. This gives the protein CASSLDGNRGEKLFF.

The CDR3 sequence is CASSRSGQGTYEQYF. The CDR3 DNA is TGTGCCAGCAGCCGGAGCGGACAGGGGACCTACGAGCAGTACTTC. V and J are TRBV11-3 and TRBJ2-7; 9 nucleotides match TRBD1. Germline V CDR1 and CDR2: SGHNT, YENEEA. Trimming at V came to 5 bases and at J to 2 bases, leaving 7 bases not matched to a gene. The CDR3 is made up of 15 amino acids.

This chain connects TRBV4-2 to TRBJ1-4, with TRBD1 matching 8 bases. Germline CDR1 LGHNA, CDR2 YNFKEQ. V dropped 0 bases and J dropped 7; count of bases not matched to a gene: 10. The CDR3 is 17 residues long. The CDR3 reads CASSQDVLGQGGEKLFF. In DNA, the CDR3 is TGTGCCAGCAGCCAAGATGTACTAGGACAGGGAGGTGAAAAACTGTTTTTT.

The table lists this clone with a few counts. The chain links TRBV5-6 to TRBJ1-1; possible D gene TRBD1, 6 bases. Trimming left V 0 bases short and J 7 bases short, with 7 bases between. Germline V gene sequence: CDR1 SGHDT, CDR2 YYEEEE. The CDR3 runs to 12 residues. The CDR3 region is CASSLVTGEAFF. As DNA, the CDR3 is TGTGCCAGCAGCTTGGTGACAGGTGAAGCTTTCTTT.

The chain is built from TRBV6-5 and TRBJ2-7; perhaps TRBD2 as D (6 bases). This CDR3 has 14 residues. The V gene lost 2 bases and the J gene lost 4 bases, with 12 bases spanning the gap. The germline CDR1 and CDR2 sequences are MNHEY and SVGAGI. In DNA, the CDR3 is TGTGCCAGCAGTTACCGACACGGGACTTACGAGCAGTACTTC. Its translation: CASSYRHGTYEQYF.

The V call is TRBV28, the J call TRBJ2-1; 7 nucleotides match TRBD1. The J segment lost 1 base and the V segment lost 6 bases, leaving 3 bases of the junction unmatched. This CDR3 spans 14 amino acids. Germline CDR1 reads MDHEN; CDR2 reads SYDVKM. CDR3 coding DNA: TGTGCCAGCAGACGACAGGGATCCTACAATGAGCAGTTCTTC. This sequence encodes CASRRQGSYNEQFF.

The chain links TRBV19 to TRBJ1-1, with 11 bases identical to TRBD1. The trim removed 5 bases at V and 1 base at J, leaving 6 bases unmatched. CDR3 length equals 16 residues. Germline V gives CDR1 LNHDA, CDR2 SQIVND (reference sequence). CDR3 nucleotide sequence: TGTGCCAGTAGTCCGGGACAGGGGGTTCGGAACACTGAAGCTTTCTTT. Its protein is CASSPGQGVRNTEAFF.

This clone appeared a few times. The junction departs from germline at one end; a sequencing error may be responsible. The chain carries TRBV5-4 and TRBJ2-3; 9 nucleotides align to TRBD1. Germline lookup yields CDR1 SGHNT and CDR2 YYREEE (reference sequence). This CDR3 is built from 16 residues. The CDR3 DNA reads TGCGCCAGCAGCCAGGCTACAGGGGGCGGTGCAGATACGCAGTATTTT. Its translation: CASSQATGGGADTQYF.

This clone has only a few counts. The rearrangement joins TRBV10-1 to TRBJ2-2; TRBD1 matches at 9 bases. J gave up 5 bases and V 11 bases, and 9 bases lay outside the gene matches. Germline V gene sequence: CDR1 WNHNN, CDR2 SYGVQD (reference sequence). The CDR3 has 14 amino acids. CDR3 DNA sequence: TGCGCCGGTTGGGACAGGGCCTCAACCGGGGAGCTGTTTTTT. Protein: CAGWDRASTGELFF.

This chain connects TRBV14 to TRBJ1-5; the D is unclear. The CDR3 contains 13 residues. Germline-derived CDR1 and CDR2 are SGHDN and FVKESK. V dropped 1 base and J dropped 3 bases, with 4 bases sitting between them. The CDR3: CASSQGYNQPQHF. CDR3 DNA sequence: TGTGCCAGCAGCCAAGGCTACAATCAGCCCCAGCATTTT.

V usage is TRBV4-1 and J usage is TRBJ2-5; 12 nucleotides line up with TRBD2. The V and J ends lost 2 bases and 4 bases, in that order; junction bases with no gene match: 11. The V gene's germline CDR1 is MGHRA and CDR2 YSYEKL. This CDR3 contains 18 residues. CDR3 sequence (DNA): TGCGCCAGCAGCCAAATCGGTAGACTAGCGGGAGTGCGAGAGACCCAGTACTTC. It translates to CASSQIGRLAGVRETQYF.

The chain carries TRBV10-3 and TRBJ2-4; TRBD2 agrees at 12 bases. CDR3 length equals 16 residues. After removal of 10 bases from V and 6 bases from J, the junction contained 13 bases not matched to a gene. Germline V gene sequence: CDR1 ENHRY, CDR2 SYGVKD. CDR3 in amino acids: CATETRASGRANIQYF. CDR3 DNA sequence: TGTGCCACAGAGACCCGGGCTAGCGGGAGGGCAAACATTCAGTACTTC.

This rearrangement joins TRBV13 to TRBJ2-7; 10 nucleotides align to TRBD1. V lost 4 bases to trimming and J lost 1 base; unmatched junction nucleotides: 7. CDR1 PRHDT and CDR2 FYEKMQ come from the germline V gene (reference sequence). The CDR3 runs 16 residues. The CDR3 sequence is CASSSQTGGASYEQYF. Written as DNA, the CDR3 is TGTGCCAGCAGCTCCCAGACAGGGGGCGCATCCTACGAGCAGTACTTC.

The V gene is TRBV30, the J gene TRBJ2-1; the match to TRBD2 covers 9 bases. Trimming cost V 0 bases and J 4 bases; bases outside gene matches: 4. The germline CDR1 and CDR2 sequences are GTSNPN and SVGIG (reference sequence). The CDR3 is made up of 15 amino acids. CDR3 sequence reads: CAWSVLSGSYNEQFF. As DNA, the CDR3 is TGTGCCTGGAGTGTACTTAGCGGGAGTTACAATGAGCAGTTCTTC.